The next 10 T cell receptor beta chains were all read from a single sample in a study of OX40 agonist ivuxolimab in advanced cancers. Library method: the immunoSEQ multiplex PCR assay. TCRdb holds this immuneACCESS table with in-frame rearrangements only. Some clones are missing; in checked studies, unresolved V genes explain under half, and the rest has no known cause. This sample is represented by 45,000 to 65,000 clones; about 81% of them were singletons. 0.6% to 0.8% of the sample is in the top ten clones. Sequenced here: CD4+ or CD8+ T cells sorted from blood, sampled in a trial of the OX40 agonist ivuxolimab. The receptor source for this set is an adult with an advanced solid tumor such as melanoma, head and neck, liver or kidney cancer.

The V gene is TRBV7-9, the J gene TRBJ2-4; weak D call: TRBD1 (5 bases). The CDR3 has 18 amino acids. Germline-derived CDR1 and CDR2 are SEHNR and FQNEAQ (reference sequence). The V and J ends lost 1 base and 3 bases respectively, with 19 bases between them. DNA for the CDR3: TGTGCCAGCAGCTTAGGGGGCTTTAGCTCGCCGGGCAAAAACATTCAGTACTTC. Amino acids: CASSLGGFSSPGKNIQYF.

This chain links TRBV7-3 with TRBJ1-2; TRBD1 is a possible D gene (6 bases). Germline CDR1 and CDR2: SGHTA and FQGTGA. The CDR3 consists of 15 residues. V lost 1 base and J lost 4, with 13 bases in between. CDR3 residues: CASSLNGGSTYGYTF. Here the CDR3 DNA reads TGTGCCAGCAGCTTAAATGGGGGCTCTACCTATGGCTACACCTTC. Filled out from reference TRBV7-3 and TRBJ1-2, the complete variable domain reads GAGVSQTPSNKVTEKGKYVELRCDPISGHTALYWYRQSLGQGPEFLIYFQGTGAADDSGLPNDRFFAVRPEGSVSTLKIQRTERGDSAVYLCASSLNGGSTYGYTFGSGTRLTVV.

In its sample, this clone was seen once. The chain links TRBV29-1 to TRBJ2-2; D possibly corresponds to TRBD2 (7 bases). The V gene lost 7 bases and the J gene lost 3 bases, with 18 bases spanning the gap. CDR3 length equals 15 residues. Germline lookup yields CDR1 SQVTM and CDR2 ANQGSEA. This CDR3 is CSALRGAKDTGELFF. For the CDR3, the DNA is TGCAGCGCCCTCCGGGGGGCGAAGGACACCGGGGAGCTGTTTTTT.

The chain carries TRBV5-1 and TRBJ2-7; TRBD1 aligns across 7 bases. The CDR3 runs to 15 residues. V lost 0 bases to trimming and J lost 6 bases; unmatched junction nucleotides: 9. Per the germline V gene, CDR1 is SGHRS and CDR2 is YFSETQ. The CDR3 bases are TGCGCCAGCAGCTTGGCCCGACAGGGAGCTAGCGAGCAGTACTTC. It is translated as CASSLARQGASEQYF.

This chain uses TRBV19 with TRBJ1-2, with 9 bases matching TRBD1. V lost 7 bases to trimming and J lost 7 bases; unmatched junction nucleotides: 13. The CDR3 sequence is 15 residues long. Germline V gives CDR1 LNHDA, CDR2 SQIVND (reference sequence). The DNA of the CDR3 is TGTGCCAGTACCCCGACCCCCGGGACAGGGTTTGGCTACACCTTC. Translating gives CASTPTPGTGFGYTF.

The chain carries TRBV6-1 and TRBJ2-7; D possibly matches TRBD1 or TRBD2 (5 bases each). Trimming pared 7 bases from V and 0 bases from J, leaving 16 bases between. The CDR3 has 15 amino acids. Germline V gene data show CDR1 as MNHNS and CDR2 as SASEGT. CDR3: CASIPGPGSSYEQYF. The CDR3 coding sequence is TGTGCCAGCATCCCCGGACCAGGGAGCTCCTACGAGCAGTACTTC.

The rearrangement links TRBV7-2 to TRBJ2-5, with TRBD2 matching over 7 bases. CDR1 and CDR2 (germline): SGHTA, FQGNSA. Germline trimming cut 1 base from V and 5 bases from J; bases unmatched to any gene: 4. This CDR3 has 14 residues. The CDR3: CASSLGGAGETQYF. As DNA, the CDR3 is TGTGCCAGCAGCTTAGGAGGAGCGGGGGAGACCCAGTACTTC.

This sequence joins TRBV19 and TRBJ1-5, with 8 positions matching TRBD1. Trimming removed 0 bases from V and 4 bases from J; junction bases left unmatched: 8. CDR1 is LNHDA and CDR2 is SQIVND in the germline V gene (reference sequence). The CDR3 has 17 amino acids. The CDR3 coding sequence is TGTGCCAGTAGTATAGATCTATGGAGACAGGGGAATCAGCCCCAGCATTTT. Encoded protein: CASSIDLWRQGNQPQHF. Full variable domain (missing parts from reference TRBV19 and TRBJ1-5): DGGITQSPKYLFRKEGQNVTLSCEQNLNHDAMYWYRQDPGQGLRLIYYSQIVNDFQKGDIAEGYSVSREKKESFPLTVTSAQKNPTAFYLCASSIDLWRQGNQPQHFGDGTRLSIL.

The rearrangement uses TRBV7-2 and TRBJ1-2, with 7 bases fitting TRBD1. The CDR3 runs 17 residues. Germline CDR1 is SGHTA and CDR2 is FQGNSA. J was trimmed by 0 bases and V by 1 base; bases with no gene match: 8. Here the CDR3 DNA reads TGTGCCAGCAGCTTAGGGGCAGGGGGACCTGCTAACTATGGCTACACCTTC. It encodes CASSLGAGGPANYGYTF.

The CDR3: CATSGNQETQYF. CDR3 DNA sequence: TGTGCCACTAGCGGGAACCAAGAGACCCAGTACTTC. The chain carries TRBV10-3 and TRBJ2-5, with TRBD2 matching over 9 bases. After removal of 10 bases from V and 0 bases from J, the junction contained 0 bases not matched to a gene. Germline assignment: CDR1 ENHRY and CDR2 SYGVKD. The CDR3 length is 12 residues.